The 30 T cell receptor beta chains below were found in one sample sequenced in a study of liver allograft versus peripheral blood T cells. Study-wide background: Peripheral blood of the recipients supplied T cell receptor repertoires that were compared with those in transplanted livers.

TCRdb re-analysed the reads in MiXCR, keeping a single row per CDR3 protein. The sample carries about 8,000 distinct CDR3 sequences, under 20% recorded once. The origin of the receptors is a human patient who had a liver transplant. The graft donor may be the source of some T cells.

This clonotype was observed a few times. Here the CDR3 DNA reads TGTGCCAGCAGTCCCTCACGAGGACAGCAAGTCTATGGCTACACCTTC. Its translation: CASSPSRGQQVYGYTF. The V and J genes are TRBV25-1 and TRBJ1-2; D perhaps matches TRBD1 (6 bases). The V and J ends lost 5 bases and 4 bases respectively, with 20 bases between them. CDR3 length equals 16 residues. Germline V gene data show CDR1 as MGHDK and CDR2 as SYGVNS.

This chain links TRBV15 with TRBJ2-3, with 11 nucleotides matching TRBD1. The V segment lost 3 bases and the J segment 0 bases; nucleotides outside the gene matches: 2. This CDR3 contains 16 residues. Germline-derived CDR1 and CDR2 are LNHNV and YYDKDF (reference sequence). For the CDR3, the DNA is TGTGCCACCAGCAGGGACAGGGGGCGAAGCACAGATACGCAGTATTTT. This translates into CATSRDRGRSTDTQYF.

Sample share makes this clonotype medium-sized. This chain connects TRBV7-2 to TRBJ2-7, with 9 bases lining up with TRBD1. Trimming cost V 5 bases and J 4 bases; bases outside gene matches: 9. There are 15 residues in the CDR3. Germline V gene lookup returns CDR1 SGHTA and CDR2 FQGNSA. CDR3 nucleotides: TGTGCCAGCAGCCCCGGGACAGGGCGAGGGTACGAGCAGTACTTC. It translates to CASSPGTGRGYEQYF.

This clonotype appeared many times. The rearrangement joins TRBV6-6 to TRBJ2-1; the D is unclear. Per germline, CDR1 MNHNY and CDR2 SVGAGI (reference sequence). V lost 2 bases, J lost 0 bases, and 11 bases lay in between. This CDR3 has 16 residues. DNA for the CDR3: TGTGCCAGCAGTTACGGTGCGTCGAGCTCCTACAATGAGCAGTTCTTC. It specifies CASSYGASSSYNEQFF.

By sample share, this clonotype is medium-sized. The chain uses TRBV5-6 and TRBJ1-4, with 9 bases that match TRBD1. V was clipped by 2 bases and J by 0 bases; unmatched bases: 2. The CDR3 runs to 16 residues. Per the germline V gene, CDR1 is SGHDT and CDR2 is YYEEEE. In DNA form, the CDR3 reads TGTGCCAGCAGCTTTGGGACAGGGACAACTAATGAAAAACTGTTTTTT. Its translation is CASSFGTGTTNEKLFF. The full variable domain, with the rest looked up from reference TRBV5-6 and TRBJ1-4, is DAGVTQSPTHLIKTRGQQVTLRCSPKSGHDTVSWYQQALGQGPQFIFQYYEEEERQRGNFPDRFSGHQFPNYSSELNVNALLLGDSALYLCASSFGTGTTNEKLFFGSGTQLSVL.

The V call is TRBV20-1, the J call TRBJ1-6; no clear D gene. Germline CDR1 reads DFQATT; CDR2 reads SNEGSKA (reference sequence). This CDR3 has 11 residues. V lost 2 bases and J 8 bases, leaving 4 bases between the germline ends. CDR3 amino acids: CSARRDSPLHF. The CDR3 bases are TGCAGTGCTAGACGCGATTCACCCCTCCACTTT.

V gene TRBV11-3 combines with J gene TRBJ1-1; unclear D gene. The CDR3 loop spans 13 amino acids. The ends were cut back, 0 bases at V and 1 base at J, with 3 bases in the middle. Germline CDR1 and CDR2: SGHNT and YENEEA. As DNA, the CDR3 is TGTGCCAGCAGCTTAGAAGAGAACACTGAAGCTTTCTTT. This encodes CASSLEENTEAFF.

V is TRBV7-9 and J is TRBJ1-1; D unresolved. V was cut by 5 bases and J by 3 bases, with 13 bases left in between. The germline CDR1 and CDR2 sequences are SEHNR and FQNEAQ (reference sequence). The CDR3 covers 14 residues. The CDR3 DNA reads as TGTGCCAGCAGCCCTCAGGCATCGTACACTGAAGCTTTCTTT. Its protein product is CASSPQASYTEAFF. The whole variable domain, filled in from reference TRBV7-9 and TRBJ1-1, reads DTGVSQNPRHKITKRGQNVTFRCDPISEHNRLYWYRQTLGQGPEFLTYFQNEAQLEKSRLLSDRFSAERPKGSFSTLEIQRTEQGDSAMYLCASSPQASYTEAFFGQGTRLTVV.

This clonotype was seen repeatedly, ten times or more. The chain recombines TRBV7-2 with TRBJ1-1; D remains ambiguous. Germline CDR1 is SGHTA and CDR2 is FQGNSA. Trimming shortened V by 2 bases and J by 2 bases, and 12 bases separated the two germline ends. CDR3 size: 15 residues. The CDR3 protein is CASSLRVVGNTEAFF. The CDR3 DNA sequence: TGTGCCAGCAGCTTAAGGGTGGTGGGAAACACTGAAGCTTTCTTT.

By sample fraction, this clonotype is medium-sized. The V call is TRBV18, the J call TRBJ1-4, with unresolved D. Germline lookup yields CDR1 KGHSH and CDR2 LQKENI. This CDR3 has 15 residues. The V and J ends lost 2 bases and 0 bases respectively, with 7 bases between them. CDR3 region: CASSPFAATNEKLFF. CDR3 nucleotides: TGTGCCAGCTCACCATTCGCTGCAACTAATGAAAAACTGTTTTTT.

V and J are TRBV20-1 and TRBJ1-5; D is unclear. The CDR3 contains 14 residues. The germline V and J ends were trimmed by 7 bases and 1 base, with 14 bases remaining between them. CDR1 is DFQATT, CDR2 SNEGSKA, per germline (reference sequence). The CDR3 spells CSVNDGFSNQPQHF. In DNA form, the CDR3 reads TGCAGTGTTAATGATGGGTTCAGCAATCAGCCCCAGCATTTT.

This clonotype was seen a handful of times. The chain joins TRBV20-1 to TRBJ2-1; perhaps TRBD2 as D (5 bases). This CDR3 is built from 15 residues. Trimming took off 4 bases at V and 2 bases at J, with 15 bases between the two ends. Germline CDR1 and CDR2: DFQATT and SNEGSKA (reference sequence). The CDR3 loop is CSAILGSLPYNEQFF. The CDR3 nucleotides are TGCAGTGCTATCCTGGGGAGCCTGCCCTACAATGAGCAGTTCTTC.

In its sample, this clonotype ranks as medium-sized. This rearrangement joins TRBV5-4 to TRBJ1-2, with TRBD1 as a possible D gene (6 bases). Germline V gives CDR1 SGHNT, CDR2 YYREEE (reference sequence). V was pared by 4 bases and J by 9 bases, with 19 bases between. This CDR3 comprises 14 residues. CDR3 loop: CASSAEVQGFRYTF. CDR3 bases: TGTGCCAGCAGCGCGGAGGTACAGGGCTTCCGCTACACCTTC. The entire variable domain, with the rest obtained from reference TRBV5-4 and TRBJ1-2, is as follows: ETGVTQSPTHLIKTRGQQVTLRCSSQSGHNTVSWYQQALGQGPQFIFQYYREEENGRGNFPPRFSGLQFPNYSSELNVNALELDDSALYLCASSAEVQGFRYTFGSGTRLTVV.

The chain uses TRBV6-5 and TRBJ2-2; D may be TRBD1 (6 bases). CDR1 and CDR2 (germline): MNHEY, SVGAGI. The length of the CDR3 is 14 residues. The ends were cut back, 4 bases at V and 4 bases at J, with 10 bases in the middle. The CDR3 nucleotides are TGTGCCAGCAGTTCCCCAGGGGTCACCGGGGAGCTGTTTTTT. The encoded protein is CASSSPGVTGELFF.

The genes are TRBV28 and TRBJ1-2, with 7 bases aligning to TRBD1. Germline trimming cut 4 bases from V and 0 bases from J; bases unmatched to any gene: 11. Germline V gene data show CDR1 as MDHEN and CDR2 as SYDVKM. The CDR3 is 17 amino acids. The CDR3 reads CASSSAGTEGTNYGYTF. The CDR3 nucleotides read TGTGCCAGCAGTTCAGCCGGGACAGAAGGAACTAACTATGGCTACACCTTC.

V and J are TRBV20-1 and TRBJ2-3; 7 bases are a match to TRBD1. Germline V gene lookup returns CDR1 DFQATT and CDR2 SNEGSKA (reference sequence). The CDR3 consists of 17 residues. J lost 0 bases, V lost 2 bases, and 11 bases had no gene match. The CDR3 here is CSARKTGPDSSTDTQYF. CDR3 coding DNA: TGCAGTGCTAGAAAGACAGGGCCAGACTCTAGCACAGATACGCAGTATTTT.

This clonotype was seen many times. CDR3: CSAGTGSMDTEAFF. The CDR3 region has the DNA TGCAGCGCTGGGACAGGAAGTATGGACACTGAAGCTTTCTTT. The V call is TRBV29-1, the J call TRBJ1-1; 8 nucleotides line up with TRBD1. CDR1 is SQVTM and CDR2 is ANQGSEA in the germline V gene. The V and J ends lost 7 bases and 3 bases, in that order; junction bases with no gene match: 10. The CDR3 runs 14 residues.

This clonotype is termed medium-sized (0.01 to 0.1%). The V call is TRBV19, the J call TRBJ2-2; 8 positions match TRBD1. The CDR3 consists of 14 residues. J was trimmed by 6 bases and V by 4 bases; bases with no gene match: 4. CDR1 and CDR2 (germline): LNHDA, SQIVND (reference sequence). The CDR3 region is CASSTDRVSGELFF. The CDR3 DNA follows: TGTGCCAGTAGTACGGACAGGGTTTCCGGGGAGCTGTTTTTT.

This chain joins TRBV27 and TRBJ1-5, with 10 positions matching TRBD1. The CDR3 loop spans 13 amino acids. The V gene's germline CDR1 is MNHEY and CDR2 SMNVEV (reference sequence). After removal of 9 bases from V and 5 bases from J, the junction contained 4 bases not matched to a gene. The CDR3 region is CARGGQGYQPQHF. As DNA, the CDR3 is TGTGCCAGAGGGGGACAGGGGTATCAGCCCCAGCATTTT.

This clonotype is labeled as medium-sized. CDR3 region: CATSDSGTSHNEQFF. CDR3 bases: TGTGCCACCAGTGATTCCGGGACTAGTCACAATGAGCAGTTCTTC. V gene TRBV24-1 combines with J gene TRBJ2-1; TRBD2 aligns across 8 bases. The CDR3 has 15 amino acids. The germline V gene encodes CDR1 KGHDR and CDR2 SFDVKD. The V gene end was trimmed by 2 bases and the J gene end by 5 bases; junction bases not matched to a gene: 4.

Within the sample, this clonotype is medium-sized. The rearrangement joins TRBV18 to TRBJ1-2; 9 nucleotides align to TRBD1. V trimming: 6 bases; J trimming: 6 bases; junction bases outside the gene matches: 8. Per germline, CDR1 KGHSH and CDR2 LQKENI. CDR3 size: 14 residues. CDR3 coding DNA: TGTGCCAGCTCGTTAGGGACAGGGTCCGATGGCTACACCTTC. This sequence encodes CASSLGTGSDGYTF.

This clonotype was detected a few times. The chain has TRBV20-1 and TRBJ2-1, with TRBD2 matching 10 bases. Germline V lookup: CDR1 DFQATT, CDR2 SNEGSKA (reference sequence). This CDR3 comprises 17 residues. V lost 3 bases, J lost 4 bases, and 12 bases stayed unmatched. The CDR3 DNA follows: TGCAGTGCTAGCAGCGGGAGGGCGACTAGCGGTTACAATGAGCAGTTCTTC. It yields the protein CSASSGRATSGYNEQFF.

Turning to this clonotype: Being one base from a much bigger clone, this may be a read error. The gene calls are TRBV9 and TRBJ1-2; D perhaps matches TRBD1 (5 bases). The CDR3 is made up of 15 amino acids. The germline V gene has CDR1 SGDLS and CDR2 YYNGEE. Here the CDR3 reads CASSPGLTVNYGYIF. The CDR3 DNA follows: TGTGCCAGCAGCCCCGGACTGACAGTTAACTATGGCTACATCTTC.

As for this clonotype: This may arise from a read error, as a much more abundant clone is one base away. The chain uses TRBV6-5 and TRBJ2-3, with 14 bases lining up with TRBD2. Germline V gene sequence: CDR1 MNHEY, CDR2 SVGAGI. The CDR3 runs 17 residues. CDR3 bases: TGTGCCATCAGTGTAGGGACTAGCGGGAGTAACACAGATACGCAGTATTTT. As protein: CAISVGTSGSNTDTQYF.

The table lists this clonotype with a few counts. The chain employs TRBV6-1 and TRBJ2-1; D uncertain. Germline values: CDR1 MNHNS, CDR2 SASEGT. The CDR3 extends over 15 amino acids. V was cut by 1 base and J by 12 bases, with 19 bases left in between. CDR3 amino acids: CASSEVGERNSRQFF. The CDR3 coding sequence is TGTGCCAGCAGTGAAGTTGGGGAAAGGAACTCGCGGCAGTTCTTC.

This chain uses TRBV30 with TRBJ2-2; TRBD2 matches at 8 bases. With 3 bases clipped from V and 6 bases from J, the junction kept 3 bases outside the gene matches. The V gene's germline CDR1 is GTSNPN and CDR2 SVGIG (reference sequence). CDR3 size: 13 residues. CDR3 sequence (DNA): TGTGCCTGGAGCCGGGGGGGGGCCGGGGAGCTGTTTTTT. Protein: CAWSRGGAGELFF.

By sample share, this clonotype is medium-sized. This CDR3 is CASEMGTSGRGEQFF. For the CDR3, the DNA is TGTGCCAGTGAAATGGGTACTAGCGGGAGGGGTGAGCAGTTCTTC. The chain uses TRBV19 and TRBJ2-1; TRBD2 agrees at 13 bases. The CDR3 has 15 residues. The trim removed 8 bases at V and 9 bases at J, leaving 10 bases unmatched. Germline CDR1 and CDR2: LNHDA and SQIVND (reference sequence).

The CDR3, as DNA: TGCAGTCCCCTGACTAGCGGGAGTGAGACCCAGTACTTC. Protein: CSPLTSGSETQYF. The chain links TRBV20-1 to TRBJ2-5; 12 bases align to TRBD2. Per the germline V gene, CDR1 is DFQATT and CDR2 is SNEGSKA (reference sequence). The V gene end was trimmed by 8 bases and the J gene end by 5 bases; junction bases not matched to a gene: 6. The CDR3 consists of 13 residues.

The chain has TRBV9 and TRBJ1-1; D is ambiguous. The CDR3 is made up of 13 amino acids. V was shortened by 0 bases and J by 11 bases, with 14 bases between the two germline ends. CDR1 is SGDLS and CDR2 is YYNGEE in the germline V gene. CDR3 DNA sequence: TGTGCCAGCAGCGTAGCTATGGAAGGCGATGCTTTCTTT. Protein product: CASSVAMEGDAFF.

This clonotype was detected ten times or more. The V gene is TRBV24-1, the J gene TRBJ1-1, with a weak D call TRBD1 (5 bases). V lost 3 bases to trimming and J lost 5 bases, with 15 bases between them. This CDR3 has 15 amino acids. The germline CDR1 and CDR2 sequences are KGHDR and SFDVKD. In nucleotides, the CDR3 is TGTGCCACCAGTGATCCCCGGCAGGGTGGTACTGAAGCTTTCTTT. This gives the protein CATSDPRQGGTEAFF.